One TCR beta chain is described in this entry. Deletions cut 7 bases from V and 8 bases from J, with 24 bases between. The CDR3 has 17 amino acids. Germline V gives CDR1 LNHDA, CDR2 SQIVND (reference sequence). The data derive from a study of T cell responses to AZD1222 COVID-19 vaccine. Generated by immunoSEQ multiplex PCR, the TCRdb table keeps only in-frame clones and is missing some. Of around 140,000 clones in the sample, approximately 92% are singletons; the top ten hold around 1.6%. The chain recombines TRBV19 with TRBJ1-6; tentatively, D is TRBD1 (5 bases). The clonotype originates from an adult in good health. The sample in question was peripheral blood, obtained on day 0 of AZD1222 vaccination. CDR3 sequence (DNA): TGTGCCAGTACCTCTGGACCCGGGACGATGAGGGATTCACCCCTCCACTTT. This gives the protein CASTSGPGTMRDSPLHF.